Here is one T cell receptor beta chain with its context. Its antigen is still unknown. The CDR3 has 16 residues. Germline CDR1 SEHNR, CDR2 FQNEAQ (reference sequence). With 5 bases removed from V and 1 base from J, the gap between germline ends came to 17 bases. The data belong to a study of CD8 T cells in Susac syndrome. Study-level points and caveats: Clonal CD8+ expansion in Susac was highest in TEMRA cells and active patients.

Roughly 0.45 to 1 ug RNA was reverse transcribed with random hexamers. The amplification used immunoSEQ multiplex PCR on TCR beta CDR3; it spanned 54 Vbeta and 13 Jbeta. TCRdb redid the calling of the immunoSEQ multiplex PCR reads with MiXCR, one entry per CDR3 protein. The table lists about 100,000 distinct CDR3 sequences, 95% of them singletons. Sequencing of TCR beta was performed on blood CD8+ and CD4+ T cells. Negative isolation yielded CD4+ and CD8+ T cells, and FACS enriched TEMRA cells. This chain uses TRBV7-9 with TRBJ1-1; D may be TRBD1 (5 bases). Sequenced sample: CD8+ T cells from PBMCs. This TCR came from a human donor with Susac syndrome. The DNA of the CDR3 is TGTGCCAGCAGCGTACCTCGGGACGGAACGAACACTGAAGCTTTCTTT. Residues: CASSVPRDGTNTEAFF.